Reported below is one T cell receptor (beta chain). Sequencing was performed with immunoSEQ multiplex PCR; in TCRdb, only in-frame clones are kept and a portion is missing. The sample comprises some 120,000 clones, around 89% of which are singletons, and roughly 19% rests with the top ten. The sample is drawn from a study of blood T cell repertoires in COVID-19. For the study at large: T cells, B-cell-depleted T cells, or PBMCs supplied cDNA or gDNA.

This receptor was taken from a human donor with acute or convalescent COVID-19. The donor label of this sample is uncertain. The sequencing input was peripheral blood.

The CDR3, as DNA: TGTGCCAGCAGTTACTCGTCCCAGGGGGGCACTGAAGCTTTCTTT. This sequence encodes CASSYSSQGGTEAFF. The J gene is TRBJ1-1, the V gene TRBV6-5; 7 nucleotides line up with TRBD1. CDR3 size: 15 residues. The trim removed 0 bases at V and 4 bases at J, leaving 5 bases unmatched. Per the germline V gene, CDR1 is MNHEY and CDR2 is SVGAGI.